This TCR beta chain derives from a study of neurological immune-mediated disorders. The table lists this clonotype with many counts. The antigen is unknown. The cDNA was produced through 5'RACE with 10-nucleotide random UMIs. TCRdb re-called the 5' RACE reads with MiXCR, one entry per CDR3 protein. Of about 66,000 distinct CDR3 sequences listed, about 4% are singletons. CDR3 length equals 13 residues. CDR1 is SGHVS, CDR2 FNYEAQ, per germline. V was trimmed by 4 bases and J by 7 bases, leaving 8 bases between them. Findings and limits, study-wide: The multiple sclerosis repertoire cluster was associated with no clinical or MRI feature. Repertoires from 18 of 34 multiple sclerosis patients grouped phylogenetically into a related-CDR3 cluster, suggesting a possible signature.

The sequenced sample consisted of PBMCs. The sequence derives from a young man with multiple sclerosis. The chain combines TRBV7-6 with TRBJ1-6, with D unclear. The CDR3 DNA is TGTGCCAGCAGCTCCACAGCGAATTCACCCCTCCACTTT. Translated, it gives CASSSTANSPLHF.